This T cell receptor (beta chain) was captured in a study of vaccination and CD4 T cells after COVID-19. As to this clonotype: Its antigen is unidentified.

The Oncomine TCR Beta short-read assay sequenced DNA from cultured CD4+ T cells. TCRdb recomputed calls from the PCR reads with MiXCR, one row per CDR3 protein. The repertoire consists of tens of thousands of distinct CDR3 sequences, with roughly 31% occurring once and the leading ten covering roughly 6.6%. Trimming removed 9 bases from V and 0 bases from J; junction bases left unmatched: 10. Germline V lookup: CDR1 SGHNT, CDR2 YYREEE (reference sequence). The CDR3 has 15 residues. Points from the study as a whole: Median 86.3% of reactive clones detected in convalescent patients emerged only post-vaccination.

Noted time point: late sampling 161 to 241 days after vaccination in a few convalescent patients. Treatment here: roughly nine-day PBMC culture with coronavirus spike peptide pools or control peptides (ViraFEST assay). Peptide-pool expansion of antigen-specific T cells preceded TCR sequencing in ViraFEST. Cultures of PBMCs, 1.5 million to 2 million per well, were set up with approximately 9.6 IU/ml IL-2 and approximately 9.4 ug/ml peptide pools. The sequence came from a human donor who had recovered from COVID-19. The gene calls are TRBV5-4 and TRBJ1-2, with TRBD1 matching over 8 bases. The material sequenced was CD4+ T cells from blood, cultured in vitro, taken about 7 months after SARS-CoV-2 vaccination. CDR3 protein: CAMWDRRQPNYGYTF. The DNA of the CDR3 is TGTGCCATGTGGGACAGGCGCCAACCTAACTATGGCTACACCTTC. Complete variable domain (other parts from reference TRBV5-4 and TRBJ1-2): ETGVTQSPTHLIKTRGQQVTLRCSSQSGHNTVSWYQQALGQGPQFIFQYYREEENGRGNFPPRFSGLQFPNYSSELNVNALELDDSALYLCAMWDRRQPNYGYTFGSGTRLTVV.